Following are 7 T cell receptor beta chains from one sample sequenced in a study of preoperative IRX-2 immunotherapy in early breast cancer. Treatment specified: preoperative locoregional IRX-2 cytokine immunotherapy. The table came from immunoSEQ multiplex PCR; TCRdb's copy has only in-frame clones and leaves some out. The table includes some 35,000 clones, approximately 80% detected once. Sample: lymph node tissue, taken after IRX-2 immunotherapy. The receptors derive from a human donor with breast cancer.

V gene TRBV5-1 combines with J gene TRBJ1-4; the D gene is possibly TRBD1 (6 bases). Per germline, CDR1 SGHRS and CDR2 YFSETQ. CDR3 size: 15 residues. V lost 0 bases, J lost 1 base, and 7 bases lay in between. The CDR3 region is CASSLGGQTNEKLFF. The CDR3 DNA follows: TGCGCCAGCAGCTTGGGGGGGCAAACTAATGAAAAACTGTTTTTT.

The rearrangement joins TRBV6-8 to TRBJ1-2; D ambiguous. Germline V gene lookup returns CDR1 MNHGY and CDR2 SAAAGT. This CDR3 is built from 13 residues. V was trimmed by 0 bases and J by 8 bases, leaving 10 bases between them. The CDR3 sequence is CASSYSPFRGYTF. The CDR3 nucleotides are TGTGCCAGCAGTTACTCCCCCTTTAGGGGCTACACCTTC.

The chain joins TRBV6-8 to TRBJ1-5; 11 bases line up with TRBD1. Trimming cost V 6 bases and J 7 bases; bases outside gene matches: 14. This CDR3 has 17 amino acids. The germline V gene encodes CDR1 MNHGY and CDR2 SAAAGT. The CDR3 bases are TGTGCCAGCAGCGGCAAACCGGGACAGGGGGTGAGACAGCCCCAGCATTTT. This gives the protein CASSGKPGQGVRQPQHF.

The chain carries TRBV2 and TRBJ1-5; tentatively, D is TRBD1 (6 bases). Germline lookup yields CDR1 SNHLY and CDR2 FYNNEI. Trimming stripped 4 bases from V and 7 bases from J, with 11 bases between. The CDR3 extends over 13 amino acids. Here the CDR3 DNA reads TGTGCCAGCAGTGGTTACAGGGACCAGCCCCAGCATTTT. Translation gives CASSGYRDQPQHF.

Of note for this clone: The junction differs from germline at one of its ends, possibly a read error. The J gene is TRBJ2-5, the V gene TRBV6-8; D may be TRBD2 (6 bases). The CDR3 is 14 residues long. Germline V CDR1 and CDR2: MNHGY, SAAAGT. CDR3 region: CASRRGEYQETQYF. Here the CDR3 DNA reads TGTGCCAGCAGACGCGGGGAATACCAGGAGACCCAGTACTTC.

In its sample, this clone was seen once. CDR3 nucleotide sequence: TGTGCCAGCAGCTTGGCCCGCCCCCTGGGCTCTGGAAACACCATATATTTT. It is translated as CASSLARPLGSGNTIYF. The chain links TRBV11-3 to TRBJ1-3; no firm D call. Between the trimmed V and J ends, which lost 3 bases and 0 bases, there was a span of 15 bases. The CDR3 contains 17 residues. Germline loops: CDR1 SGHNT, CDR2 YENEEA.

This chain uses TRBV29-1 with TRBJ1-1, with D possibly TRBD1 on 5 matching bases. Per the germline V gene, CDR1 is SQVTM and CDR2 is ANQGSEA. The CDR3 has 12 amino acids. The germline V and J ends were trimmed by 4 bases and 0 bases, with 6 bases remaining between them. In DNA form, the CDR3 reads TGCAGCGTTGGACAGTTGAACACTGAAGCTTTCTTT. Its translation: CSVGQLNTEAFF.